A selection of T cell receptor beta chains follows, all from one sample in a study of vaccination and CD4 T cells after COVID-19. One entry per CDR3 protein, called by TCRdb with MiXCR from the PCR reads. The repertoire holds tens of thousands of distinct CDR3 sequences, with under 65% as singletons. These receptors have no known antigen. The sequencing used CD4+ T cells from blood, cultured in vitro, collected after SARS-CoV-2 vaccination. These receptors all come from a human donor who received a COVID-19 vaccine. CDR3s include the opening cysteine and the closing phenylalanine or tryptophan. The D gene is left open where the match is weak. A row's size may be missing; if present it is once, few, many or a size class.

J: TRBJ1-5
V: TRBV24-1
D: .
size: .
DNA: TGTGCCACCAGTGACACTGGGACTCTTAGCAATCAGCCCCAGCATTTT
CDR3: CATSDTGTLSNQPQHF

J: TRBJ1-4
V: TRBV20-1
D: .
size: .
DNA: TGCAGTGCTAGTCGTCGCACCGCCCCTATTAATGAAAAACTGTTTTTT
CDR3: CSASRRTAPINEKLFF

J: TRBJ1-3
V: TRBV6-1
D: TRBD1
size: .
DNA: TGTGCCAGCAGTGAAACCAGGGGGCGCTTAGGAAACACCATATATTTT
CDR3: CASSETRGRLGNTIYF

J: TRBJ1-1
V: TRBV7-9
D: .
size: .
DNA: TGTGCCAGCAGCTCACCCGACAGGAACACTGAAGCTTTCTTT
CDR3: CASSSPDRNTEAFF

J: TRBJ2-2
V: TRBV7-2
D: TRBD2
size: few
DNA: TGTGCCAGCAGCGGGGGGACTAGTCTTAGGACCGGGGAGCTGTTTTTT
CDR3: CASSGGTSLRTGELFF

J: TRBJ2-5
V: TRBV24-1
D: TRBD1
size: .
DNA: TGTGCCACCAGTGACCGACAGGGATCGGAGTCGGAGACCCAGTACTTC
CDR3: CATSDRQGSESETQYF

J: TRBJ1-1
V: TRBV5-1
D: .
size: .
DNA: TGCGCCAGCAGCTTGGAGATCCTCACTGAAGCTTTCTTT
CDR3: CASSLEILTEAFF

J: TRBJ1-3
V: TRBV5-4
D: TRBD1
size: .
DNA: TGTGCCAGCAGCCAGGGACAGGTGAAAACCGGAAACACCATATATTTT
CDR3: CASSQGQVKTGNTIYF

J: TRBJ1-6
V: TRBV30
D: .
size: few
DNA: TGTGCCTGGAGTACGGACAGTTTGGCCCTCCACTTT
CDR3: CAWSTDSLALHF

J: TRBJ2-7
V: TRBV2
D: TRBD2
size: once
DNA: TGTGCCAGCAAGGTAGGACTAGCCTTCGAGCAGTACTTC
CDR3: CASKVGLAFEQYF

J: TRBJ2-5
V: TRBV7-9
D: .
size: once
DNA: TGTGCCAGCAGCCTCGGCTGGGGGAGTGAGACCCAGTACTTC
CDR3: CASSLGWGSETQYF

J: TRBJ2-6
V: TRBV4-1
D: TRBD1
size: .
DNA: TGCGCCAGCAGCCAAGACCGGGACAGCTACTCTGGGGCCAACGTCCTGACTTTC
CDR3: CASSQDRDSYSGANVLTF

J: TRBJ2-3
V: TRBV10-1
D: .
size: once
DNA: TGCGCCAGCAGTGAGACAGGGATTTCTCTAGATACGCAGTATTTT
CDR3: CASSETGISLDTQYF

J: TRBJ2-3
V: TRBV20-1
D: .
size: few
DNA: TGCAGTGCTGAGGGGGGGGAGCGCACAGATACGCAGTATTTT
CDR3: CSAEGGERTDTQYF

J: TRBJ2-2
V: TRBV5-4
D: TRBD1
size: .
DNA: TGTGCCAGCAGCCCTAGACAGGGGCGAACCGGGGAGCTGTTTTTT
CDR3: CASSPRQGRTGELFF

J: TRBJ2-3
V: TRBV6-1
D: TRBD2
size: .
DNA: TGTGCCAGCAGTGAACCCGGGACTAGCGGGGGAACAGATACGCAGTATTTT
CDR3: CASSEPGTSGGTDTQYF

J: TRBJ1-1
V: TRBV20-1
D: .
size: .
DNA: TGCAGTGGAGGGGGGGTAAGCACTGAAGCTTTCTTT
CDR3: CSGGGVSTEAFF

J: TRBJ1-3
V: TRBV20-1
D: .
size: .
DNA: TGCAGTGCTAGAGAGAATGGTGGCACCATATATTTT
CDR3: CSARENGGTIYF

J: TRBJ1-2
V: TRBV19
D: .
size: few
DNA: TGTGCCAGTAGTATGAGTCGGAGGATCTATGGCTACACCTTC
CDR3: CASSMSRRIYGYTF

J: TRBJ1-5
V: TRBV5-8
D: .
size: .
DNA: TGTGCCAGCAGCGTTGATCAGCCCCAGCATTTT
CDR3: CASSVDQPQHF

J: TRBJ2-3
V: TRBV18
D: .
size: .
DNA: TGTGCCAGCTCACCACAACAGGGTGGCACAGATACGCAGTATTTT
CDR3: CASSPQQGGTDTQYF

J: TRBJ2-3
V: TRBV7-3
D: .
size: once
DNA: TGTGCCAGCAGCTTAAGCAGCGGCAGGGGCATAGATACGCAGTATTTT
CDR3: CASSLSSGRGIDTQYF

J: TRBJ1-1
V: TRBV2
D: TRBD1
size: .
DNA: TGTGCCAGCAGCCTACAGGGGAGGAACACTGAAGCTTTCTTT
CDR3: CASSLQGRNTEAFF

J: TRBJ1-5
V: TRBV6-4
D: TRBD1
size: .
DNA: TGTGCCAGCAGGCTACCCGGGACAGGATTCAATCAGCCCCAGCATTTT
CDR3: CASRLPGTGFNQPQHF

J: TRBJ1-2
V: TRBV28
D: .
size: .
DNA: TGTGCCAGCAGTTCCCTCACGACGGAAAGAACCTATGGCTACACCTTC
CDR3: CASSSLTTERTYGYTF

J: TRBJ1-2
V: TRBV24-1
D: .
size: .
DNA: TGTGCCACCAGTGACTCGGGACAACCCTATGGCTACACCTTC
CDR3: CATSDSGQPYGYTF

J: TRBJ2-2
V: TRBV20-1
D: TRBD2
size: .
DNA: TGCAGTGCTGGGGGACTAGCGGGGGGCGCCAACACCGGGGAGCTGTTTTTT
CDR3: CSAGGLAGGANTGELFF

J: TRBJ2-1
V: TRBV20-1
D: .
size: .
DNA: TGCAGTGCTAGAGAGGGGACAAGGGGCGGTTTGAACAATGAGCAGTTCTTC
CDR3: CSAREGTRGGLNNEQFF

J: TRBJ1-1
V: TRBV2
D: .
size: few
DNA: TGTGCCAGCAGGAAGAACCGAGGGGGAGGGACTGAAGCTTTCTTT
CDR3: CASRKNRGGGTEAFF

J: TRBJ2-3
V: TRBV7-8
D: .
size: few
DNA: TGTGCCAGCAGCTTAGTGAGCGGAGGGTCCACAGATACGCAGTATTTT
CDR3: CASSLVSGGSTDTQYF

J: TRBJ1-2
V: TRBV20-1
D: .
size: .
DNA: TGCAGTGCTAGAGAGTCCGACGACGGCTATGGCTACACCTTC
CDR3: CSARESDDGYGYTF

J: TRBJ1-6
V: TRBV7-9
D: .
size: few
DNA: TGTGCCAGCAGCTTCTCAGGGGAATCACCCCTCCACTTT
CDR3: CASSFSGESPLHF

J: TRBJ1-2
V: TRBV7-9
D: .
size: .
DNA: TGTGCCAGCAGCTTAGGGTCCCGGTGGAGGGTATATGGCTACACCTTC
CDR3: CASSLGSRWRVYGYTF

J: TRBJ2-7
V: TRBV9
D: TRBD1
size: medium-sized
DNA: TGTGCCAGCAGCGTAGGAAAGGGAAACTCGGACAGGGTAAGCGAGCAGTACTTC
CDR3: CASSVGKGNSDRVSEQYF

J: TRBJ2-5
V: TRBV19
D: TRBD1
size: .
DNA: TGTGCCAGTAGTAAGGGCGGCTGGGGACAGCAAGAGACCCAGTACTTC
CDR3: CASSKGGWGQQETQYF

J: TRBJ1-1
V: TRBV6-1
D: .
size: .
DNA: TGTGCCAGCAGCCAAGTGGGGAACACTGAAGCTTTTTTT
CDR3: CASSQVGNTEAFF

J: TRBJ1-1
V: TRBV20-1
D: TRBD1
size: .
DNA: TGCAGTGCTTGGGACAGTCTTTACACTGAAGCTTTCTTT
CDR3: CSAWDSLYTEAFF

J: TRBJ2-3
V: TRBV20-1
D: TRBD2
size: once
DNA: TGCAGTGCTAGAGACCTCGGGGGGGCAGATACGCAGTATTTT
CDR3: CSARDLGGADTQYF

J: TRBJ2-7
V: TRBV7-9
D: .
size: few
DNA: TGTGCCAGCAGCTCCTCGCCGAGCTACGAGCAGTACTTC
CDR3: CASSSSPSYEQYF

J: TRBJ1-1
V: TRBV5-4
D: TRBD1
size: .
DNA: TGTGCCAGCAGCTTGGAGGGGGCCCCAGAAGCTTTCTTT
CDR3: CASSLEGAPEAFF

J: TRBJ2-7
V: TRBV20-1
D: .
size: .
DNA: TGCAGTGCTAGGCTACAGGGACGGGGCTCCTACGAGCAGTACTTC
CDR3: CSARLQGRGSYEQYF

J: TRBJ2-3
V: TRBV2
D: .
size: few
DNA: TGTGCCAGCAGTGGGTTAGCTGGTACGCAGTATTTT
CDR3: CASSGLAGTQYF

J: TRBJ1-1
V: TRBV10-3
D: TRBD1
size: few
DNA: TGTGCCATCAGTGCCCGGGACAGGAGTGAAGCTTTCTTT
CDR3: CAISARDRSEAFF